The present entry profiles one T cell receptor beta chain with its context. The repertoire was sequenced with immunoSEQ multiplex PCR; TCRdb's copy has only in-frame clones and lacks some. The sample has tens of thousands of clones, about 93% seen once. These data originate in a study of T cell changes during pregnancy in multiple sclerosis. The germline gives CDR1 SGHAT, CDR2 FQDESV (reference sequence). V gave up 3 bases and J gave up 10 bases; unmatched junction bases: 4. The CDR3 sequence is 13 residues long. The source was CD4+ T cells from peripheral blood mononuclear cells, collected in the second trimester of pregnancy. The V call is TRBV11-1, the J call TRBJ1-4, with 8 positions matching TRBD1. The TCR was taken from a female donor in good health, enrolled as a control in a pregnancy study. In nucleotides, the CDR3 is TGTGCCAGCAGCTTTGGACAGGGACGAAAACTGTTTTTT. This translates into CASSFGQGRKLFF.